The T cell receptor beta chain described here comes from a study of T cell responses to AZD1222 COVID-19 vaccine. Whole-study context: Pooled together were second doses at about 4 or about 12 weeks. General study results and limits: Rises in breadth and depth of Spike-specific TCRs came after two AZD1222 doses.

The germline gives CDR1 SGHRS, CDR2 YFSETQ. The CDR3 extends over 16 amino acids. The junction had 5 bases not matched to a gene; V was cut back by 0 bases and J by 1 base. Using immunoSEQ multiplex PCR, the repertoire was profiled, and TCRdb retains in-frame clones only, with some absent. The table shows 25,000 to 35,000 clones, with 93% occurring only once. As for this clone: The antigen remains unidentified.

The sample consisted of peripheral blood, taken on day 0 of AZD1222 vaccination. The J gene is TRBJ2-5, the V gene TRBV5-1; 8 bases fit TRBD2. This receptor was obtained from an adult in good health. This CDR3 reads CASSLVGSGVQETQYF. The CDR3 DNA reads TGCGCCAGCAGCTTGGTTGGTAGCGGGGTCCAAGAGACCCAGTACTTC.